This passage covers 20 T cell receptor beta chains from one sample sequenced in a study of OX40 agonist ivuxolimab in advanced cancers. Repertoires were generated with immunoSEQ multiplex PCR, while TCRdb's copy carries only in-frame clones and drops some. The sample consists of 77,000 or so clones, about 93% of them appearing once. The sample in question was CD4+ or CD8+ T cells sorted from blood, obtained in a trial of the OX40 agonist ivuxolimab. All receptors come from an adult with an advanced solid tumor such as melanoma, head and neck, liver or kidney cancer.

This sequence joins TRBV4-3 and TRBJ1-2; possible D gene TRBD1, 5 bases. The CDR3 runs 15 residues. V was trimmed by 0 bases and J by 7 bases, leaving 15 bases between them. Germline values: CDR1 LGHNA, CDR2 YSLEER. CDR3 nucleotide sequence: TGCGCCAGCAGCCAAGACGCCCACAGGCCCAGTGGCTACACCTTC. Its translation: CASSQDAHRPSGYTF.

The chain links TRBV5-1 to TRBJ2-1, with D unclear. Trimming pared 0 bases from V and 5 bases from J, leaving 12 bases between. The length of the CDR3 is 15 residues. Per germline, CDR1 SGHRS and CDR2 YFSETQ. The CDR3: CASSLVPGSDNEQFF. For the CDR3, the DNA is TGCGCCAGCAGCTTGGTACCGGGCTCGGACAATGAGCAGTTCTTC.

CDR3 bases: TGTGCCAGCAGTTTCCGGGACAGGGCCACTGAAGCTTTCTTT. This gives the protein CASSFRDRATEAFF. The chain combines TRBV6-5 with TRBJ1-1; 9 bases match TRBD1. V was pared by 4 bases and J by 4 bases, with 4 bases of the junction left unmatched. CDR1 MNHEY and CDR2 SVGAGI come from the germline V gene. The CDR3 is made up of 14 amino acids.

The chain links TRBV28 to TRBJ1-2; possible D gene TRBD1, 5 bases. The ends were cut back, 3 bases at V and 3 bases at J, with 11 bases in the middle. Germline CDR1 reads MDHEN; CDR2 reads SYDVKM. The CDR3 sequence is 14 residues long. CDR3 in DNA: TGTGCCAGCAGTTTGGCGGGGGGAGACTATGGCTACACCTTC. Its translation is CASSLAGGDYGYTF.

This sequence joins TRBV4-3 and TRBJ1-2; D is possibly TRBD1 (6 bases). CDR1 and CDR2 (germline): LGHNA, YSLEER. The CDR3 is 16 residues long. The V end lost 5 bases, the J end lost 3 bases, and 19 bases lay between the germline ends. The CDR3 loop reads CASSLWENRVDYGYTF. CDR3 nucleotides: TGCGCCAGCAGCTTATGGGAGAACAGGGTAGACTATGGCTACACCTTC.

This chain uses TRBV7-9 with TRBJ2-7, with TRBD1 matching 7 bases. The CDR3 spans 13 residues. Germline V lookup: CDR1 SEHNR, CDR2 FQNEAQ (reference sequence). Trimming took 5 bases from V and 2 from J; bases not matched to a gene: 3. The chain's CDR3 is CASSRQGTYEQYF. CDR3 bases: TGTGCCAGCAGCCGACAGGGTACCTACGAGCAGTACTTC.

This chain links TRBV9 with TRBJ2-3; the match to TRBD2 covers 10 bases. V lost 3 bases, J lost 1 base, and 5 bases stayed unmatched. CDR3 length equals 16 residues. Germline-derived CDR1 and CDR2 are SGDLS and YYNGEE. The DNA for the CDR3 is TGTGCCAGCAGCGGGAGCGGGAGGGACGGCACAGATACGCAGTATTTT. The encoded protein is CASSGSGRDGTDTQYF.

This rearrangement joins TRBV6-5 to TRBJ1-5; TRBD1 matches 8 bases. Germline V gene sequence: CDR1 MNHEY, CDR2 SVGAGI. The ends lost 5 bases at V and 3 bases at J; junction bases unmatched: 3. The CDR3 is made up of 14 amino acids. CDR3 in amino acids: CASSPGGYNQPQHF. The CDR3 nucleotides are TGTGCCAGCAGTCCAGGGGGCTACAATCAGCCCCAGCATTTT.

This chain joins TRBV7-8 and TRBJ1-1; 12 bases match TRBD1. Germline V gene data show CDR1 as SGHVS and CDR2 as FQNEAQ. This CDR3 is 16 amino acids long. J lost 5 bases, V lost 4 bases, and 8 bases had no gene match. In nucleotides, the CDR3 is TGTGCCAGCAGCTCGACCGGGACAGGGGGCCGAACTGAAGCTTTCTTT. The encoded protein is CASSSTGTGGRTEAFF. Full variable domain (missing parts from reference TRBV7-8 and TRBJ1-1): GAGVSQSPRYKVAKRGQDVALRCDPISGHVSLFWYQQALGQGPEFLTYFQNEAQLDKSGLPSDRFFAERPEGSVSTLKIQRTQQEDSAVYLCASSSTGTGGRTEAFFGQGTRLTVV.

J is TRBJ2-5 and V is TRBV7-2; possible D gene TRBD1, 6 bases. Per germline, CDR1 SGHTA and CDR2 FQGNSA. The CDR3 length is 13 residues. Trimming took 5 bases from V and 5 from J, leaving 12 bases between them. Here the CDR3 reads CASSIGGRETQYF. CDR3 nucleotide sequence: TGTGCCAGCAGCATAGGGGGACGGGAGACCCAGTACTTC.

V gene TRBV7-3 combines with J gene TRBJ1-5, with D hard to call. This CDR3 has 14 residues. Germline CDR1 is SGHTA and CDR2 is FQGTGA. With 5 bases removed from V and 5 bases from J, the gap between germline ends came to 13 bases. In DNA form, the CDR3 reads TGTGCCAGCAGCCGAACAGTCGATGATCAGCCCCAGCATTTT. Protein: CASSRTVDDQPQHF.

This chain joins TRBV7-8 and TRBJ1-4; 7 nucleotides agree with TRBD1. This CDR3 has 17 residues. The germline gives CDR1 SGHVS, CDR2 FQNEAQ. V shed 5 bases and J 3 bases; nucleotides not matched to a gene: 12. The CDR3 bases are TGTGCCAGCAGCGACCGACAGGGAGGGCCGGCTAATGAAAAACTGTTTTTT. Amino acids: CASSDRQGGPANEKLFF.

The CDR3 loop is CASRLVPSGDRERSYEQYF. The CDR3 DNA reads TGTGCCAGCAGGCTGGTCCCCTCGGGGGACAGGGAGCGATCCTACGAGCAGTACTTC. The J gene is TRBJ2-7, the V gene TRBV27; 9 nucleotides agree with TRBD1. The CDR3 sequence is 19 residues long. V lost 6 bases, J lost 1 base, and 19 bases stayed unmatched. CDR1 MNHEY and CDR2 SMNVEV come from the germline V gene (reference sequence).

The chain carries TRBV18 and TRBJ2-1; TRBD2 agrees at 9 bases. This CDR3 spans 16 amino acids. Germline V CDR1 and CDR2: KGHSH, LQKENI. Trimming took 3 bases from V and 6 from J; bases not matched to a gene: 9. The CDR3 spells CASSPPSSGRSNEQFF. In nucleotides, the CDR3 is TGTGCCAGCTCACCCCCCAGTAGCGGGAGATCCAATGAGCAGTTCTTC.

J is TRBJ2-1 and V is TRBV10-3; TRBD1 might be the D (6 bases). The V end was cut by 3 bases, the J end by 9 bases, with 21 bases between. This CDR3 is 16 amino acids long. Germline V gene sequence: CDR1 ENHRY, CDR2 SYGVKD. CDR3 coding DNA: TGTGCCATCAGTGACAACGACAGGCGGTTTCTTACTGAGCAGTTCTTC. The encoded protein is CAISDNDRRFLTEQFF.

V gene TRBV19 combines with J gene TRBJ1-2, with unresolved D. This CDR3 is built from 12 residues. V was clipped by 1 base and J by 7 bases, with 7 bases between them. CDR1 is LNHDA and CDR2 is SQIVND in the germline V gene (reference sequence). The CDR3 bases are TGTGCCAGTAGTATAGCCCTCGGTGGCTACACCTTC. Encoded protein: CASSIALGGYTF.

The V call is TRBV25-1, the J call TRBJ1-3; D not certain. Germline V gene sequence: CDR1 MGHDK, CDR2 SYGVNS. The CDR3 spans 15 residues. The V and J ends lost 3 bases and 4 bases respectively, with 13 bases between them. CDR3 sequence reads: CASSETLSPGNTIYF. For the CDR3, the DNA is TGTGCCAGCAGTGAGACGTTGTCACCCGGAAACACCATATATTTT.

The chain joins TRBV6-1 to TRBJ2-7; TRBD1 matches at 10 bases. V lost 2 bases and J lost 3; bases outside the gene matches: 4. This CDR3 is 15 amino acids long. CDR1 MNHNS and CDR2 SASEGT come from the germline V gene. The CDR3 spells CASSESGTGVYEQYF. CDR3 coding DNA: TGTGCCAGCAGTGAAAGTGGGACAGGGGTCTACGAGCAGTACTTC.

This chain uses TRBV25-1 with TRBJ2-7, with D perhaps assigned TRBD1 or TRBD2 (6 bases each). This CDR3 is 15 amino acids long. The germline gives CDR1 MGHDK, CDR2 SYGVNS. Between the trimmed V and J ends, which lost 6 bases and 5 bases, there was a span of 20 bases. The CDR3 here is CASRGTAETGNEQYF. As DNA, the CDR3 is TGTGCCAGCAGGGGGACTGCAGAAACAGGGAACGAGCAGTACTTC.

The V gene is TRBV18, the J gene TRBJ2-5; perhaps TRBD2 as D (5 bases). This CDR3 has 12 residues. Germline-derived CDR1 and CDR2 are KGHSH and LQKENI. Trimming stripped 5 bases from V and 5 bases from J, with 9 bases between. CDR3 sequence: CASSEGLETQYF. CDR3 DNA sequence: TGTGCCAGCTCAGAGGGCCTCGAGACCCAGTACTTC.